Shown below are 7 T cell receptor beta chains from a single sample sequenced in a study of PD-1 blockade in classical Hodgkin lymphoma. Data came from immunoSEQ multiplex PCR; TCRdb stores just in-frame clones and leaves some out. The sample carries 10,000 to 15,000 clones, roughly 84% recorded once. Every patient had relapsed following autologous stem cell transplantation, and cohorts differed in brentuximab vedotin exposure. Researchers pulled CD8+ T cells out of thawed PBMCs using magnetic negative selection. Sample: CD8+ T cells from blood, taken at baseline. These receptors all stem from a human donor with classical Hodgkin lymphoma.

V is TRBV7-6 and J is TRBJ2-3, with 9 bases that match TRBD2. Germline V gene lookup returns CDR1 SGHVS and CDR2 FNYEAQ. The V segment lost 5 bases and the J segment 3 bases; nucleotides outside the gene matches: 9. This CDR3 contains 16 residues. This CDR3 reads CASSAGGGAQTDTQYF. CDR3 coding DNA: TGTGCCAGCAGCGCGGGCGGGGGGGCTCAAACAGATACGCAGTATTTT. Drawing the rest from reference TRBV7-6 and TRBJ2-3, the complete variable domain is GAGVSQSPRYKVTKRGQDVALRCDPISGHVSLYWYRQALGQGPEFLTYFNYEAQQDKSGLPNDRFSAERPEGSISTLTIQRTEQRDSAMYRCASSAGGGAQTDTQYFGPGTRLTVL.

CDR3 coding DNA: TGTGCCAGCAGTGTCGACAGGGCCTCCTACAATGAGCAGTTCTTC. It specifies CASSVDRASYNEQFF. The chain employs TRBV6-1 and TRBJ2-1, with TRBD1 matching over 7 bases. CDR3 length equals 15 residues. Germline CDR1 and CDR2: MNHNS and SASEGT. Trimming took 4 bases from V and 0 from J; bases not matched to a gene: 3.

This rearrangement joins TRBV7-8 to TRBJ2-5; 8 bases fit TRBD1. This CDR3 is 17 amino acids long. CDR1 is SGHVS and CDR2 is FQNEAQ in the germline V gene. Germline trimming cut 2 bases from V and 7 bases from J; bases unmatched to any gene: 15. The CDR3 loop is CASSLLLDRVQEGTQYF. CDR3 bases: TGTGCCAGCAGCTTACTCCTGGACAGGGTACAAGAAGGGACCCAGTACTTC.

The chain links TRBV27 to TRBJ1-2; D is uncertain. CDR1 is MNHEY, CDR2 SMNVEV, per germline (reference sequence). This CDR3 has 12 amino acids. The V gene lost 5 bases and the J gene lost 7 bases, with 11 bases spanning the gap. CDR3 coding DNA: TGTGCCAGCAGTAACGGGCTCCTTGGCTACACCTTC. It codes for CASSNGLLGYTF.

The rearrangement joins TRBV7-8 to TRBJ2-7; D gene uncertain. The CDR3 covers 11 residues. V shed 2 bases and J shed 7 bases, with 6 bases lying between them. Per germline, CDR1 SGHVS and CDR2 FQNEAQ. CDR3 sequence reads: CASSLKGEQYF. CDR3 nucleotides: TGTGCCAGCAGCTTAAAGGGAGAGCAGTACTTC.

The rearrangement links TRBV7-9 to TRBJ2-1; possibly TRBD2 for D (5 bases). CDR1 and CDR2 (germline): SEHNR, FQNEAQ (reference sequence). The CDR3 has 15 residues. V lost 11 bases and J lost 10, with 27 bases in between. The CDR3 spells CAGSKINTAEEEQFF. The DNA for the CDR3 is TGTGCCGGATCCAAAATTAACACAGCGGAGGAGGAGCAGTTCTTC. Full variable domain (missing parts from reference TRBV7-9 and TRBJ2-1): DTGVSQNPRHKITKRGQNVTFRCDPISEHNRLYWYRQTLGQGPEFLTYFQNEAQLEKSRLLSDRFSAERPKGSFSTLEIQRTEQGDSAMYLCAGSKINTAEEEQFFGPGTRLTVL.

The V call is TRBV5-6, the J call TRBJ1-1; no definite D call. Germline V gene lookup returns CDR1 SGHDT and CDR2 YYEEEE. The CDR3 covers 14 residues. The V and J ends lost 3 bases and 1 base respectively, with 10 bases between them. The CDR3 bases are TGTGCCAGCAGCTCCAGTCCCAGGAACACTGAAGCTTTCTTT. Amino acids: CASSSSPRNTEAFF.